Listed below are T cell receptor beta chains from one sample, sequenced in a study of blood T cell repertoires in COVID-19. Clones were read by immunoSEQ multiplex PCR, and TCRdb kept only the in-frame ones, dropping some. This sample yields around 68,000 clones, of which around 80% are seen a single time; over 8.5% belongs to the top ten. The sequenced material came from peripheral blood. The receptors derive from a human donor in a cohort sampled during active COVID-19. The CDR3 runs from the conserved cysteine through the conserved F or W. A D gene is named only where the DNA matches it firmly. For some rows the clone size is stated as once, few or many, or as a class when expanded; others skip it.

D,size,J,V,DNA,CDR3
TRBD2,-,TRBJ2-7,TRBV28,TGTGCCAGCAGTTTTATAGAAGCGGGAGGACCCTCCTACGAGCAGTACTTC,CASSFIEAGGPSYEQYF
TRBD1,-,TRBJ2-7,TRBV5-1,TGCGCCAGCAGCCTCGGACAGGGCCCTTACGAGCAGTACTTC,CASSLGQGPYEQYF
-,-,TRBJ2-5,TRBV7-2,TGTGCCACCACGAGGCCCGGGGAAGTGACCCAGTACTTC,CATTRPGEVTQYF
TRBD2,-,TRBJ2-1,TRBV13,TGTGCCAGCAGCTTAGAGACTAGCGGAGCGAGAGGATCTTCAACCGTTATCAATGAGCAGTTCTTC,CASSLETSGARGSSTVINEQFF
-,once,TRBJ1-2,TRBV29-1,TGCAGCGTTGAACAGGCTTACTATGGCTACACCTTC,CSVEQAYYGYTF
TRBD1,-,TRBJ2-3,TRBV7-9,TGTGCCAGCTGGAGGACAGGGGAGGTGTTCGATACGCAGTATTTT,CASWRTGEVFDTQYF
-,-,TRBJ1-2,TRBV10-3,TGTGCCATCAGTGATGTAGACCAGGCCGATTTCCATGGCTACACCTTC,CAISDVDQADFHGYTF
TRBD1,-,TRBJ2-3,TRBV14,TGTGCCAGCAGCCAGCCGGGACAGGGAACAGATACGCAGTATTTT,CASSQPGQGTDTQYF
-,few,TRBJ2-5,TRBV20-1,TGCAGTGCTAGTCTGACTAGTTTCGGGGGGACCCAGTACTTC,CSASLTSFGGTQYF
-,once,TRBJ1-5,TRBV6-1,TGTGCCAGCAGTGATGAGGTGGCGGGAGGCAATCAGCCCCAGCATTTT,CASSDEVAGGNQPQHF
TRBD1,once,TRBJ1-2,TRBV6-5,TGTGCCAGCGTACGCAAGGCAGGGGGTACCTATGGCTACACCTTC,CASVRKAGGTYGYTF
-,-,TRBJ2-5,TRBV18,TGTGCCAGCTCACCAAGAGGAGGGGGCGGGGAGACCCAGTACTTC,CASSPRGGGGETQYF
-,-,TRBJ2-1,TRBV28,TGTGCCAGCAGTTCCGCCCAGGACGGGAGCTCCTACAATGAGCAGTTCTTC,CASSSAQDGSSYNEQFF
-,-,TRBJ2-7,TRBV3-1/TRBV3-2,TGTGCCAGCAGCCCGTGGGGGGAAGCCACCTACGAGCAGTACTTC,CASSPWGEATYEQYF
TRBD2,-,TRBJ2-3,TRBV6-2/TRBV6-3,TGTGCCAGCAGTACTAGCGGGAGCACAGATACGCAGTATTTT,CASSTSGSTDTQYF
-,-,TRBJ1-1,TRBV28,TGTGCCAGCCGTGGGCCTTCTTACACTGAAGCTTTCTTT,CASRGPSYTEAFF
TRBD1,-,TRBJ1-1,TRBV3-1/TRBV3-2,TGTGCCAGCAGCCTCAGACAGGGGAGGGGAGCTTTCTTT,CASSLRQGRGAFF
-,-,TRBJ2-6,TRBV6-2/TRBV6-3,TGTGCCAGCAGTTACGGGCTGGGGGGAGTAGGGACTGGGGCCAACGTCCTGACTTTC,CASSYGLGGVGTGANVLTF
-,-,TRBJ2-7,TRBV9,TGTGCCAGCAGCGTAGGCCTAGCGCTTACCTACGAGCAGTACTTC,CASSVGLALTYEQYF
TRBD1,-,TRBJ2-7,TRBV28,TGTGCCAGCAGTTTACACAGGGGTTCCTACGAGCAGTACTTC,CASSLHRGSYEQYF
-,-,TRBJ2-1,TRBV14,TGTGCCAGCAGCCAAGATGCGGGTTTAACGCCTAGGAACAATGAGCAGTTCTTC,CASSQDAGLTPRNNEQFF
-,-,TRBJ1-1,TRBV5-1,TGCGCCAGCAGCTTACGAGGTGGATTTGAAGCTTTCTTT,CASSLRGGFEAFF
-,-,TRBJ2-6,TRBV7-2,TGTGCCCAAGGGCGGGGGCCAATCTCTGGGGCCAACGTCCTGACTTTC,CAQGRGPISGANVLTF
-,few,TRBJ1-5,TRBV2,TGTGCCAGCAAGCGGGAGGAGAATCAGCCCCAGCATTTT,CASKREENQPQHF
TRBD1,few,TRBJ2-1,TRBV7-8,TGTGCCAGCAGCTTCTACAGGGGGCCGGAAGATGAGCAGTTCTTC,CASSFYRGPEDEQFF
-,-,TRBJ2-1,TRBV18,TGTGCCAGCTCACCATCAATAAGCGGAGGGACCTACAATGAGCAGTTCTTC,CASSPSISGGTYNEQFF
TRBD2,-,TRBJ2-7,TRBV7-2,TGTGCCAGCAGCGTCAGCGGGGCCCACTACGAGCAGTACTTC,CASSVSGAHYEQYF
TRBD2,-,TRBJ2-3,TRBV28,TGTGCCAGCAGTTTCTATACGACTAGCGGGAGTAGGGATACGCAGTATTTT,CASSFYTTSGSRDTQYF
-,-,TRBJ2-7,TRBV15,TGTGCCACCAGCAGGAAGGTTCAGGCGCGTGAGCAGTACTTC,CATSRKVQAREQYF
TRBD1,-,TRBJ2-1,TRBV5-1,TGCGCCAGCCTTGGACAGGGCTCCTACAATGAGCAGTTCTTC,CASLGQGSYNEQFF
-,-,TRBJ2-3,TRBV9,TGTGCCAGCAGCAGGGACTCAGGAACAGATACGCAGTATTTT,CASSRDSGTDTQYF
-,-,TRBJ2-7,TRBV2,TGTGCCAGCCATTTAGACAGGAGCTCCTACGAGCAGTACTTC,CASHLDRSSYEQYF
-,-,TRBJ2-7,TRBV2,TGTGCCAGCGAGTTTGGGGGCCTACAGTACTTC,CASEFGGLQYF
TRBD2,-,TRBJ2-2,TRBV28,TGTGCCAGCAGTTCGCCGACTAGCGGGAGAATAAATACCGGGGAGCTGTTTTTT,CASSSPTSGRINTGELFF
TRBD1,-,TRBJ2-7,TRBV11-2,TGTGCCAGCAGCTTAATCCGGGACAGGGGCTACGAGCAGTACTTC,CASSLIRDRGYEQYF
TRBD1,-,TRBJ1-2,TRBV6-6,TGTGCCAGCAGTACTGGACAGGGAAGGGTCTATGGCTACACCTTC,CASSTGQGRVYGYTF
-,-,TRBJ1-6,TRBV12-3/TRBV12-4,TGTGCCAGCCGTCAGGGTGGTAATTCACCCCTCCACTTT,CASRQGGNSPLHF
-,-,TRBJ1-2,TRBV9,TGTGCCAGCAGCCGATTTAAGGGGGACTATGGCTACACCTTC,CASSRFKGDYGYTF
-,-,TRBJ1-1,TRBV18,TGTGCCAGCTCATCGGACATTTTTTACACTGAAGCTTTCTTT,CASSSDIFYTEAFF
TRBD2,-,TRBJ2-1,TRBV11-1,TGTGCCAGCAGTCATCTAGCGGGAGGAGGGTACAATGAGCAGTTCTTC,CASSHLAGGGYNEQFF
TRBD2,once,TRBJ2-7,TRBV12-3/TRBV12-4,TGTGCCAGCGGGCTAGCGGGAGCCTACGAGCAGTACTTC,CASGLAGAYEQYF
TRBD1,-,TRBJ2-2,TRBV29-1,TGCAGCGTTGAACCGACAGGGAAAAACACCGGGGAGCTGTTTTTT,CSVEPTGKNTGELFF
-,-,TRBJ2-1,TRBV6-6,TGTGCCAGCACCCCGTCGGGTTACAATGAGCAGTTCTTC,CASTPSGYNEQFF
TRBD1,-,TRBJ1-5,TRBV4-3,TGCGCCAGCAGCCCTCGACAGGGGTTGGATCAGCCCCAGCATTTT,CASSPRQGLDQPQHF
TRBD2,-,TRBJ2-5,TRBV24-1,TGTGCCACCAGTGATCCAACTAGCGGCCAAGAGACCCAGTACTTC,CATSDPTSGQETQYF
TRBD2,-,TRBJ2-1,TRBV28,TGTGCCAGCACCCCCACTAGCGGGAGCGATGAGCAGTTCTTC,CASTPTSGSDEQFF